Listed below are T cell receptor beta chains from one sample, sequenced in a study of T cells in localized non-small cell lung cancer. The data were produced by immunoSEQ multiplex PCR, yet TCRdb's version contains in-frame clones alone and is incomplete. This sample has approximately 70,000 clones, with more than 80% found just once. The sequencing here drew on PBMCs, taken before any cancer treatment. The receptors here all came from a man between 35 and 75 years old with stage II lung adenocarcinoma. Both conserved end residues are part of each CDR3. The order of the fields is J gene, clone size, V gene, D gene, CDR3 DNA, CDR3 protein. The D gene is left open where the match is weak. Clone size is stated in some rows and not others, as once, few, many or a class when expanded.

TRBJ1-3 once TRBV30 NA TGTGCCTGGAGTCTCATAGGGAAGGCGGGGACCATATATTTT CAWSLIGKAGTIYF
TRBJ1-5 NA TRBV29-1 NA TGCAGCGTTGAGGGCGGCGTGGGGCAGCCCCAGCATTTT CSVEGGVGQPQHF
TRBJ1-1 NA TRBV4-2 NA TGTGCCAGCAGCCGGGGGGGAGGGTTGAACACTGAAGCTTTCTTT CASSRGGGLNTEAFF
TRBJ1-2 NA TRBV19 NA TGTGCCAGTAGTATAGCCAGGGATGGCTATGGCTACACCTTC CASSIARDGYGYTF
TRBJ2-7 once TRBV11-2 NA TGTGCCAGCAGCATACAGGGAGGGGGAGGCTACGAGCAGTACTTC CASSIQGGGGYEQYF
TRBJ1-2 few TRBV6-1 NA TGTGCCAGCAGTGAAGCGGTCGTAAACTATGGCTACACCTTC CASSEAVVNYGYTF
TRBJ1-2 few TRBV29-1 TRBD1 TGCAGCGTTGACCCGGGACAGAACTATGGCTACACCTTC CSVDPGQNYGYTF
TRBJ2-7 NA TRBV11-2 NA TGTGCCAGCAGCTTCCCGGACTTATACGAGCAGTACTTC CASSFPDLYEQYF
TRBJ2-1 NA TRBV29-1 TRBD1 TGCAGCGCTGGAGGGACAGGGGGTCCATACAATGAGCAGTTCTTC CSAGGTGGPYNEQFF
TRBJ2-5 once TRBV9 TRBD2 TGTGCCAGCAGCGCGCCGGGACTAGCGACTCTTCATATACGGGAGACCCAGTACTTC CASSAPGLATLHIRETQYF
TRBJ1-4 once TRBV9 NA TGTGCCAGCAGCTTGTCGGGACAACCTAATGAAAAACTGTTTTTT CASSLSGQPNEKLFF
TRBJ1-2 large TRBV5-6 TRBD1 TGTGCCAGCAGCTTGGCACTCGGACAGGTCTATGGCTACACCTTC CASSLALGQVYGYTF
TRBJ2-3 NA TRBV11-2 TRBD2 TGTGCCAGCAGCTCCGCGGGGACTAGCGGGAGGAGAAGCACAGATACGCAGTATTTT CASSSAGTSGRRSTDTQYF